The entry below describes one TCR beta chain. Its antigen target is currently unknown. Base qualities were left out, and no much larger clone turns up one base away. V is cut by 4 bases and J by 4 bases, and the space between the germline ends is 16 bases. CDR1 and CDR2, looked up from the germline V gene, are MNHEY and SVGAGI. There are 15 amino acids in the CDR3, from cysteine to phenylalanine inclusive. Here the CDR3 DNA is all that survives: 45 bases in frame from base 1. Participants in the prospective study were enrolled through a virtual design, were aged roughly 18 to 100 years, and lived in under 25 United States geographic areas. In the prospective study, participants were assigned to cohorts based on the clinical history participants reported in a screening survey and a study questionnaire. ImmuneRACE Cohort 3 recovered participants were defined by two consecutive negative NP/OP PCR tests, healthcare professional clearance, or symptom resolution. Each participant in the prospective study had whole blood, serum and a nasopharyngeal or oropharyngeal swab collected by mobile phlebotomists. Prospective study participants could optionally give additional blood draws and questionnaires over an approximately 2-month period. Before DNA extraction, blood samples from the prospective study were shipped at room temperature or frozen.

These data are taken from a study of blood T cell repertoires in COVID-19 (dated by TCRdb to 2019 to 2021). Context from the whole study: Samples from collaborators originated in the United States, Italy and Spain and spanned both the acute and convalescent phases of COVID-19. The prospective study material was composed of cDNA or gDNA derived from T cells, B-cell-depleted T cells, or PBMCs. The dataset comprised deeply sampled blood TCRbeta repertoires from subjects exposed to, actively infected with, or recovered from COVID-19. A freely available public database, intended as a resource for researchers studying the immune response to SARS-CoV-2, is where the repertoires were released. Samples were obtained from the ongoing ImmuneRACE study (first 160 participants) and from 1,254 subjects provided by 6 global collaborators. A de-identified subject ID, COVID-19 status, age in years and sex were almost always included in the sample metadata. Where HLA class I and class II types were available, the types were taken from metadata supplied by the sample provider, not from assay-based typing. Overall study outcomes, separate from this receptor: Clinical and demographic metadata were provided uncurated, with the amount varying by source and participant.

TCRbeta CDR3 regions were amplified from genomic DNA by means of the immunoSEQ Assay, a bias-controlled multiplex PCR. Under the source paper's analysis protocol: Nucleated cell counts per sample were estimated from amplification of reference gene primers within the assay. Sequence reads were collapsed and filtered to measure the absolute abundance of every unique TCRbeta CDR3 rearrangement. For each sample, productive Simpson clonality was calculated by taking the square root of Simpson's diversity index across productive rearrangements. TCRdb limited this immuneACCESS table to in-frame rearrangements with V and J called. A share of clones is missing; checked studies link under half to unresolved V genes, and the rest is unexplained. V and J calls plus clone size are reproduced from that table; the DNA served to infer D and trimming. A total of 200,000 to 250,000 clones appear in this sample, under 90% of them only once. In total, the top ten clones hold about 2% of the sample.

The chain is encoded by TRBV6-5 joined to TRBJ1-1; TRBD1 is a weak D gene call, 6 bases matching. The receptor comes from a man aged 55 to 70 who had recovered from COVID-19. Sequencing was carried out using PBMCs or T cells enriched from blood (not recorded which). The DNA is as follows: TGTGCCAGCAGTTTAACTCAGGGGATTAGCACTGAAGCTTTCTTT. This codes for CASSLTQGISTEAFF.